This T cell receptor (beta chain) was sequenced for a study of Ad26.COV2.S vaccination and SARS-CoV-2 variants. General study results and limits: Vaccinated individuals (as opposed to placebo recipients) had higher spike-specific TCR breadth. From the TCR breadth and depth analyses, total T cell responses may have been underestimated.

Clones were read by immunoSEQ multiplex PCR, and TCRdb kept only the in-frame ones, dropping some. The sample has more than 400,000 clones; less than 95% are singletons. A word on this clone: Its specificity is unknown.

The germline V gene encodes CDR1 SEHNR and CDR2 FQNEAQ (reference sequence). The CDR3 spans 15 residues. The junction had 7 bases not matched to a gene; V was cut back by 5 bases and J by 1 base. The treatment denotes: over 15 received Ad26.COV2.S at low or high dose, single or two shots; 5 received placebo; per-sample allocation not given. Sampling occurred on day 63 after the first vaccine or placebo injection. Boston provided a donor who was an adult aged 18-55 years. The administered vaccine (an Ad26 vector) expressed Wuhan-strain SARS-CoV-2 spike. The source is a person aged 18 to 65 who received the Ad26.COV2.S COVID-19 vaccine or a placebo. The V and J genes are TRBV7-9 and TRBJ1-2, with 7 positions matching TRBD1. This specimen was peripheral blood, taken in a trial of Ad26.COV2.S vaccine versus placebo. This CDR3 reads CASSRDSAFNYGYTF. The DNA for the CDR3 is TGTGCCAGCAGCCGGGACAGTGCCTTTAACTATGGCTACACCTTC.